The T cell receptor (beta chain) under discussion was sequenced for a study of cytomegalovirus exposure and HLA in healthy donors. A word on this clone: What it recognizes is unknown.

Study conclusions and caveats: Altogether, more than 150 TCR beta chains were recorded as cytomegalovirus-associated.

The V end was cut by 4 bases, the J end by 5 bases, with 21 bases between. CDR3 length: 17 amino acids. Germline CDR1 is SGDLS and CDR2 is YYNGEE. The table came from immunoSEQ multiplex PCR; TCRdb's copy has only in-frame clones and leaves some out. The profile shows 100,000 to 150,000 clones, approximately 91% of them singletons. The V call is TRBV9, the J call TRBJ2-2; the D gene is possibly TRBD2 (5 bases). The sequence was obtained from a woman younger than 30 in good health and CMV-seronegative. Sequencing used PBMCs. CDR3 loop: CASSPRAGSEVTGELFF. In nucleotides, the CDR3 is TGTGCCAGCAGCCCCCGAGCCGGTAGCGAAGTGACCGGGGAGCTGTTTTTT. The full variable domain, rest sourced from reference TRBV9 and TRBJ2-2, is DSGVTQTPKHLITATGQRVTLRCSPRSGDLSVYWYQQSLDQGLQFLIQYYNGEERAKGNILERFSAQQFPDLHSELNLSSLELGDSALYFCASSPRAGSEVTGELFFGEGSRLTVL.